One sample yielded the 29 T cell receptor beta chains listed below, sequenced in a study of T cells in Graves' hyperthyroidism and ophthalmopathy. RNA transcripts yielded amplified TCR beta CDR3 regions. Using the HTBI primer set, a first-round RT-PCR was run on the TCR CDR3. TCRdb re-derived calls from the multiplex PCR reads in MiXCR, one entry per CDR3 protein. This table has hundreds of thousands of distinct CDR3 sequences, 12% to 15% appearing once. Sample: blood. The receptors were sampled from a woman aged 18 to 35 with Graves' hyperthyroidism.

The chain carries TRBV19 and TRBJ1-5; TRBD1 agrees at 9 bases. Germline lookup yields CDR1 LNHDA and CDR2 SQIVND (reference sequence). J gave up 3 bases and V 8 bases, and 8 bases lay outside the gene matches. This CDR3 has 15 amino acids. CDR3 coding DNA: TGTGCCAGTGGGATAACAGGGGGCGACAATCAGCCCCAGCATTTT. It translates to CASGITGGDNQPQHF.

The J gene is TRBJ2-1, the V gene TRBV20-1; 14 bases are shared with TRBD2. CDR1 DFQATT and CDR2 SNEGSKA come from the germline V gene (reference sequence). The CDR3 loop spans 19 amino acids. V was pared by 1 base and J by 4 bases, with 12 bases of the junction left unmatched. The CDR3 region has the DNA TGCAGTGCTAGAGGAGGGACTAGCGGGAGCCTCAATTCATACAATGAGCAGTTCTTC. As protein: CSARGGTSGSLNSYNEQFF.

The J gene is TRBJ2-2, the V gene TRBV6-9; D unresolved. This CDR3 has 18 amino acids. V lost 3 bases and J lost 0, with 17 bases in between. Per germline, CDR1 MNHGY and CDR2 SVAAGI. The chain's CDR3 is CASSYRQLARANTGELFF. The CDR3, as DNA: TGTGCCAGCAGTTACCGTCAGCTCGCCCGCGCGAACACCGGGGAGCTGTTTTTT.

V gene TRBV6-5 combines with J gene TRBJ2-7; the D is unclear. V gave up 2 bases and J gave up 3 bases, with 20 bases separating them. Germline values: CDR1 MNHEY, CDR2 SVGAGI. CDR3 length: 17 amino acids. CDR3 sequence: CASSYRLTGLRYYEQYF. In DNA, the CDR3 is TGTGCCAGCAGTTACCGCCTAACGGGTCTTCGGTACTACGAGCAGTACTTC.

In the case of this clonotype: This may arise from a read error, as a much more abundant clone is one base away. In DNA form, the CDR3 reads TGTGCCAACACCCTCGGGACTCCCGGGCTGGCGCAGTATTTT. Encoded protein: CANTLGTPGLAQYF. The rearrangement links TRBV13 to TRBJ2-3, with D possibly being TRBD2 (6 bases). CDR1 is PRHDT, CDR2 FYEKMQ, per germline (reference sequence). This CDR3 region has 14 residues. Between the trimmed V and J ends, which lost 10 bases and 10 bases, there was a span of 24 bases.

About this clonotype: A clone one base away is much larger, so this may be a read error. The chain is built from TRBV18 and TRBJ2-5; 7 positions agree with TRBD2. The germline gives CDR1 KGHSH, CDR2 LQKENI. CDR3 size: 15 residues. CDR3 sequence: CAGSPAGLGDETQYF. The DNA of the CDR3 is TGTGCCGGCTCACCAGCAGGACTAGGAGATGAGACCCAGTACTTC.

This chain connects TRBV12-3 or TRBV12-4 to TRBJ2-5; 7 positions match TRBD2. The CDR3 extends over 13 amino acids. With 8 bases clipped from V and 6 bases from J, the junction kept 9 bases outside the gene matches. The CDR3 is CASASTGLQTQYF. As DNA, the CDR3 is TGTGCCAGCGCTTCAACGGGACTACAGACCCAGTACTTC.

This clonotype has at least ten counts. This rearrangement joins TRBV2 to TRBJ2-5, with D perhaps matching TRBD1 or TRBD2 (7 bases each). V was shortened by 7 bases and J by 5 bases, with 20 bases between the two germline ends. The CDR3 runs 15 residues. The germline gives CDR1 SNHLY, CDR2 FYNNEI. CDR3 protein: CASTGGRAHLETQYF. The CDR3 DNA is TGTGCCAGCACAGGGGGGAGGGCCCATCTGGAGACCCAGTACTTC.

This clonotype was detected many times. The V call is TRBV28, the J call TRBJ2-7, with TRBD1 matching over 7 bases. V lost 7 bases, J lost 2 bases, and 14 bases stayed unmatched. Germline V lookup: CDR1 MDHEN, CDR2 SYDVKM. This CDR3 comprises 16 residues. The CDR3 coding sequence is TGTGCCAGCAAGGCGCCTATAGGGCAGGGGGCCTACGAGCAGTACTTC. It specifies CASKAPIGQGAYEQYF.

In its sample, this clonotype was seen a few times. The CDR3 is CSVTGTASLKQFF. The CDR3 DNA sequence: TGCAGCGTGACCGGGACCGCAAGTTTAAAGCAGTTCTTC. This chain uses TRBV29-1 with TRBJ2-1, with D possibly called TRBD1 or TRBD2 (5 bases each). Germline V gene lookup returns CDR1 SQVTM and CDR2 ANQGSEA. This CDR3 region has 13 residues. Trimming took off 6 bases at V and 11 bases at J, with 20 bases between the two ends.

The gene calls are TRBV28 and TRBJ2-1; D is undetermined. V lost 8 bases and J 6 bases, leaving 8 bases between the germline ends. This CDR3 region has 11 residues. Per germline, CDR1 MDHEN and CDR2 SYDVKM. In DNA, the CDR3 is TGTGCCAGCGGGTGGGGCAATGAGCAGTTCTTC. Its translation: CASGWGNEQFF. Looking up the rest from reference TRBV28 and TRBJ2-1 gives the full variable domain: DVKVTQSSRYLVKRTGEKVFLECVQDMDHENMFWYRQDPGLGLRLIYFSYDVKMKEKGDIPEGYSVSREKKERFSLILESASTNQTSMYLCASGWGNEQFFGPGTRLTVL.

The V and J genes are TRBV11-2 and TRBJ1-4, with D perhaps TRBD1 (5 bases). The CDR3 covers 15 residues. The germline V gene encodes CDR1 SGHAT and CDR2 FQNNGV. V lost 6 bases and J 8 bases, leaving 19 bases between the germline ends. The CDR3 region is CASRRIRDPREKLFF. The CDR3 coding sequence is TGTGCCAGCAGAAGAATCCGGGACCCCCGGGAAAAACTGTTTTTT.

This clonotype was found many times. The V call is TRBV6-2 or TRBV6-3, the J call TRBJ2-2; no reliable D call. This CDR3 has 13 residues. Germline-derived CDR1 and CDR2 are MNHEY and SVGEGT. Trimming stripped 6 bases from V and 6 bases from J, with 11 bases between. The CDR3 sequence is CASSQSVAGELFF. CDR3 bases: TGTGCCAGCAGCCAATCAGTGGCCGGGGAGCTGTTTTTT.

The chain joins TRBV6-2 or TRBV6-3 to TRBJ2-1; TRBD2 matches 9 bases. The CDR3 consists of 16 residues. Unmatched junction bases numbered 8, after V lost 0 bases and J lost 8 bases. Germline CDR1 MNHEY, CDR2 SVGEGT. The DNA of the CDR3 is TGTGCCAGCAGTTACTCCCTAGCGGGGAGTATCGATGAGCAGTTCTTC. Encoded protein: CASSYSLAGSIDEQFF.

This clonotype was detected many times. The chain has TRBV19 and TRBJ1-1, with 7 bases that match TRBD1. V shed 9 bases and J 0 bases; nucleotides not matched to a gene: 4. Germline CDR1 is LNHDA and CDR2 is SQIVND (reference sequence). The CDR3 consists of 13 residues. This chain's CDR3 is CASSDRVNTEAFF. In nucleotides, the CDR3 is TGTGCCAGCAGTGACAGGGTGAACACTGAAGCTTTCTTT.

This chain uses TRBV4-1 with TRBJ2-1; TRBD2 might be the D (5 bases). The CDR3 runs 16 residues. Trimming removed 5 bases from V and 0 bases from J, with 14 bases in between. CDR1 MGHRA and CDR2 YSYEKL come from the germline V gene. The CDR3, as DNA: TGCGCCAGCAGCAAAACTAGGATCTTCTCCTACAATGAGCAGTTCTTC. Amino acids: CASSKTRIFSYNEQFF.

This clonotype was seen many times. V usage is TRBV6-5 and J usage is TRBJ1-6; 9 bases line up with TRBD1. The CDR3 contains 15 residues. Germline lookup yields CDR1 MNHEY and CDR2 SVGAGI. The V gene end was trimmed by 0 bases and the J gene end by 10 bases; junction bases not matched to a gene: 4. CDR3 protein: CASSYSGTGNSPLHF. In nucleotides, the CDR3 is TGTGCCAGCAGTTACTCAGGGACAGGGAACTCACCCCTCCACTTT.

In the case of this clonotype: Lacking the conserved final phenylalanine or tryptophan, this CDR3 likely reflects a read error. The DNA for the CDR3 is TGTGCCAGCAGCCCTTGGGACCGAAACAATGAGCAGTTCCTC. This sequence encodes CASSPWDRNNEQFL. The chain has TRBV12-3 or TRBV12-4 and TRBJ2-1; either TRBD1 or TRBD2 may supply D (5 bases each). With 6 bases removed from V and 5 bases from J, the gap between germline ends came to 14 bases. The CDR3 consists of 14 residues.

This clonotype was counted at least ten times. The chain has TRBV7-8 and TRBJ1-5; D is uncertain. Germline-derived CDR1 and CDR2 are SGHVS and FQNEAQ. CDR3 length: 15 residues. With 1 base removed from V and 3 bases from J, the gap between germline ends came to 10 bases. The CDR3 DNA reads TGTGCCAGCAGCTTAGAGAGACTGATCAATCAGCCCCAGCATTTT. This codes for CASSLERLINQPQHF.

Only a few counts were recorded for this clonotype. The chain links TRBV7-8 to TRBJ1-6; TRBD1 is a possible D gene (6 bases). The germline CDR1 and CDR2 sequences are SGHVS and FQNEAQ. This CDR3 comprises 18 residues. V lost 5 bases and J 0 bases, leaving 17 bases between the germline ends. The CDR3 sequence is CASSRGDIRSSYNSPLHF. CDR3 DNA: TGTGCCAGCAGCAGGGGGGACATCAGAAGCTCCTATAATTCACCCCTCCACTTT.

The rearrangement links TRBV7-9 to TRBJ2-1, with TRBD2 matching over 11 bases. This CDR3 comprises 16 residues. The ends lost 1 base at V and 7 bases at J; junction bases unmatched: 6. From germline, CDR1 is SEHNR and CDR2 FQNEAQ (reference sequence). The CDR3 loop reads CASSLVGPSGRNEQFF. CDR3 DNA sequence: TGTGCCAGCAGCTTAGTTGGTCCTAGCGGGAGGAATGAGCAGTTCTTC.

The chain combines TRBV11-2 with TRBJ1-5; no firm D call. The length of the CDR3 is 13 residues. Germline values: CDR1 SGHAT, CDR2 FQNNGV. Trimming left V 5 bases short and J 6 bases short, with 11 bases between. CDR3 protein: CASSLGPPQPQHF. CDR3 bases: TGTGCCAGCAGCCTGGGCCCCCCTCAGCCCCAGCATTTT.

This clonotype was observed many times. The V and J genes are TRBV20-1 and TRBJ2-1, with a possible D match to TRBD2 (7 bases). The germline V gene encodes CDR1 DFQATT and CDR2 SNEGSKA (reference sequence). V was clipped by 6 bases and J by 6 bases, with 12 bases between them. This CDR3 comprises 12 residues. This CDR3 is CSAGGGGNEQFF. The CDR3 region has the DNA TGCAGTGCCGGGGGAGGGGGCAATGAGCAGTTCTTC.

Many counts were recorded for this clonotype. The chain links TRBV7-9 to TRBJ2-3; 8 bases match TRBD2. The CDR3 has 15 amino acids. The trim removed 6 bases at V and 8 bases at J, leaving 13 bases unmatched. Germline lookup yields CDR1 SEHNR and CDR2 FQNEAQ (reference sequence). CDR3: CASRHRLAPLGTQYF. In DNA, the CDR3 is TGTGCCAGCAGGCATCGACTAGCGCCTTTAGGTACGCAGTATTTT. Together with reference TRBV7-9 and TRBJ2-3, the CDR3 gives the full variable domain: DTGVSQNPRHKITKRGQNVTFRCDPISEHNRLYWYRQTLGQGPEFLTYFQNEAQLEKSRLLSDRFSAERPKGSFSTLEIQRTEQGDSAMYLCASRHRLAPLGTQYFGPGTRLTVL.

This clonotype was seen many times. This chain joins TRBV18 and TRBJ2-7; weak D call: TRBD1 (6 bases). Between the trimmed V and J ends, which lost 2 bases and 0 bases, there was a span of 11 bases. Germline V gene lookup returns CDR1 KGHSH and CDR2 LQKENI. This CDR3 is built from 15 residues. CDR3 region: CASSPRQALSYEQYF. The CDR3 nucleotides are TGTGCCAGCTCACCAAGACAGGCCCTCTCCTACGAGCAGTACTTC.

The chain joins TRBV25-1 to TRBJ2-7, with TRBD1 identical over 8 bases. The CDR3 totals 14 residues. Germline lookup yields CDR1 MGHDK and CDR2 SYGVNS. The V and J ends lost 4 bases and 6 bases, in that order; junction bases with no gene match: 8. The CDR3: CASSGGTGRGEQYF. CDR3 DNA: TGTGCCAGCAGTGGGGGGACAGGAAGAGGCGAGCAGTACTTC.

This chain's CDR3 is CASSLDGWTANYGYTF. CDR3 DNA sequence: TGTGCCAGCAGTTTAGACGGGTGGACAGCTAACTATGGCTACACCTTC. This sequence joins TRBV12-3 or TRBV12-4 and TRBJ1-2, with D perhaps TRBD1 (6 bases). The CDR3 length is 16 residues. V was shortened by 1 base and J by 0 bases, with 12 bases between the two germline ends.

This clonotype showed up just a few times. This chain joins TRBV7-8 and TRBJ2-2; TRBD2 matches 8 bases. Unmatched junction bases numbered 1, after V lost 3 bases and J lost 1 base. The length of the CDR3 is 15 residues. Germline values: CDR1 SGHVS, CDR2 FQNEAQ. CDR3 protein: CASSLGLGNTGELFF. CDR3 in DNA: TGTGCCAGCAGCTTGGGACTAGGGAACACCGGGGAGCTGTTTTTT.

This sequence joins TRBV25-1 and TRBJ1-2; 8 bases are shared with TRBD1. Germline V CDR1 and CDR2: MGHDK, SYGVNS. J gave up 5 bases and V 7 bases, and 6 bases lay outside the gene matches. The CDR3 has 13 amino acids. The CDR3 sequence is CASTSDRDYGYTF. In nucleotides, the CDR3 is TGTGCCAGCACTTCGGACAGGGATTATGGCTACACCTTC.